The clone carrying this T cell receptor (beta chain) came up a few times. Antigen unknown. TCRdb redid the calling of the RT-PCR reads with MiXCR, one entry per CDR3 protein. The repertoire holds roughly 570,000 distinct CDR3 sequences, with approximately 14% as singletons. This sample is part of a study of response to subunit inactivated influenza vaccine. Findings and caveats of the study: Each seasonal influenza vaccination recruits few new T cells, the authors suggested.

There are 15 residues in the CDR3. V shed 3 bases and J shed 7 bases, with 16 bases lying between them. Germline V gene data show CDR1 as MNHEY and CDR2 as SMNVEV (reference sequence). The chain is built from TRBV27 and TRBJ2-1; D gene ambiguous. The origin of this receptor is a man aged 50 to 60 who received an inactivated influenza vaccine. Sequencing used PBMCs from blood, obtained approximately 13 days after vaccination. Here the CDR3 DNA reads TGTGCCAGCAGTTTTCGCGGAAACCTTTTGAATGAGCAGTTCTTC. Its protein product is CASSFRGNLLNEQFF.